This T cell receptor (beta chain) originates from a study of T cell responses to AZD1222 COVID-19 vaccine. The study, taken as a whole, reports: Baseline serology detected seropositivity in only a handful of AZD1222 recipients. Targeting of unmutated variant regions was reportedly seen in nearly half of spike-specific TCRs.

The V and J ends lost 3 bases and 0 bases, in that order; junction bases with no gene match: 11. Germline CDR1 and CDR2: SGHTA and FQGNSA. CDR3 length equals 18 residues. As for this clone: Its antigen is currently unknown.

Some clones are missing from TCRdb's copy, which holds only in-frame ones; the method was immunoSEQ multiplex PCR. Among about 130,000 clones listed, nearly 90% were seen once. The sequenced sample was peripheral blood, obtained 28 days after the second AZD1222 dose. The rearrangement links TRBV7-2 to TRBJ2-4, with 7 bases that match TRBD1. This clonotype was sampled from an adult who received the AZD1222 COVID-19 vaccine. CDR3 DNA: TGTGCCAGCAGCTTGGCTTGGGACAGCTACTTAGCCAAAAACATTCAGTACTTC. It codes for CASSLAWDSYLAKNIQYF.